This record looks at one TCR beta chain sequence and its context. Its antigen is still unknown. Base qualities are not at hand, and no much larger clone is one base apart. Patients with a history of autoimmune disease or receiving systemic immunosuppression were excluded from the trial. In every dose cohort, peripheral blood was drawn for TCR sequencing at baseline, cycle 4 day 1, and cycle 7 day 1. The samples were drawn from a first-in-human, open-label, multicenter phase I dose-escalation trial of ivuxolimab. Adults with locally advanced or metastatic melanoma, renal cell carcinoma, hepatocellular carcinoma or head and neck squamous cell carcinoma were enrolled in the trial. Before TCR sequencing, CD4+ and CD8+ T cells were separately sorted from peripheral blood. The CDR3 sequence holds 15 residues, the cysteine and phenylalanine included. The CDR3 DNA has 45 bases and is translated from base 1. The germline V gene encodes CDR1 SGHVS and CDR2 FQNEAQ. The trim is 0 bases for V and 3 bases for J, with a gap of 11 bases between the germline ends.

This record belongs to a study of OX40 agonist ivuxolimab in advanced cancers. Concerning the study at large: Ivuxolimab was a fully human IgG2 agonistic monoclonal antibody targeting the costimulatory receptor OX40 (CD134). A male proportion of around 81% and a mean age of approximately 55 years, ranging from roughly 23 to 90, were recorded for the dose-escalation cohort. Intravenous ivuxolimab was administered to patients every 2 weeks at six dose levels: 0.01, 0.1, 0.3, 1.5, 3 and 10 mg/kg. Of the roughly 51 patients in dose escalation, some 20 had hepatocellular carcinoma, about 15 had melanoma, 9 had renal cell carcinoma and 9 had head and neck cancer. Three dose-escalation patients achieved partial responses, one with hepatocellular carcinoma and two with cutaneous melanoma. The paper reports the monotherapy dose-escalation portion (N of about 51 patients) of the phase I ivuxolimab trial. Patients were allowed to have had prior anti-PD-1, anti-PD-L1 or anti-CTLA-4 therapy, and around 40% of the dose-escalation patients had previously received checkpoint inhibitors. Peripheral TCRbeta sequencing was intended to test whether TCR sequence diversity was altered and clonal T-cell expansion was caused by ivuxolimab. The investigation overall reported the following: At doses of 0.1 to 3.0 mg/kg, clonal expansion of both CD4+ and CD8+ blood T cells was observed from baseline to week 6. Partial responders in the 0.1-3.0 mg/kg groups had among the lowest normalized peripheral clonal expansion, especially among CD8+ T cells. After ivuxolimab, more expanded clones were found on average in CD8+ T cells than in CD4+ T cells. The antigen specificity of the clonally expanded peripheral T cells was not determined. Low levels of normalized T-cell clonal expansion were also shown by some nonresponding patients.

For sequencing of the TCRbeta CDR3 region, genomic DNA was extracted from the sorted cells. The immunoSEQ Assay was used for sequencing of TCRbeta CDR3 regions. TCRdb took this table from immuneACCESS and kept in-frame rearrangements with V and J called. Such tables lack part of the clones; where checked against another copy, unresolved V genes explain under half of the gap, and the rest is unexplained. The sample data list about 77,000 clones, and over 75% of these were observed just once. The top ten constitute under 0.75% of the sample. This clonotype originated in an adult with an advanced solid tumor such as melanoma, head and neck, liver or kidney cancer. The specimen was CD4+ or CD8+ T cells sorted from blood, collected in a trial of the OX40 agonist ivuxolimab. This receptor chain uses TRBV7-8 and TRBJ1-1, with a tentative D gene TRBD1 over 5 matching bases. The DNA sequence follows: TGTGCCAGCAGCTTAGCGCCAGGGTCGTACACTGAAGCTTTCTTT. This translates into CASSLAPGSYTEAFF.